A single sample is the source of the 19 T cell receptor beta chains below, sequenced in a study of blood T cell repertoires in COVID-19. Clones were sequenced by immunoSEQ multiplex PCR, and TCRdb holds only the in-frame ones, with some missing. The sample yields about 220,000 clones, 82% seen once. Sequenced sample: PBMCs or T cells enriched from blood (not recorded which). The receptors stem from a woman aged 60 to 75 who had recovered from COVID-19.

This clone was picked up one time. V gene TRBV7-9 combines with J gene TRBJ1-2, with 10 bases fitting TRBD1. The CDR3 is made up of 13 amino acids. The V and J ends lost 5 bases and 8 bases, in that order; junction bases with no gene match: 5. Germline CDR1 and CDR2: SEHNR and FQNEAQ (reference sequence). CDR3 bases: TGTGCCAGCAGCCCTCAGACAGGGGGCGGCTACACCTTC. Its translation: CASSPQTGGGYTF.

This clone was recorded once. The chain recombines TRBV11-3 with TRBJ1-4; no firm D call. V was pared by 4 bases and J by 1 base, with 22 bases between. The CDR3 is made up of 19 amino acids. CDR1 SGHNT and CDR2 YENEEA come from the germline V gene. The CDR3 region is CASSSRGQAVSGTNEKLFF. The CDR3 nucleotides are TGTGCCAGCAGCTCTAGAGGGCAGGCCGTGAGTGGAACTAATGAAAAACTGTTTTTT.

This sequence joins TRBV18 and TRBJ2-6; TRBD1 agrees at 10 bases. The CDR3 totals 17 residues. The junction had 2 bases not matched to a gene; V was cut back by 3 bases and J by 0 bases. The germline V gene has CDR1 KGHSH and CDR2 LQKENI. The CDR3 loop is CASSPRQGASGANVLTF. CDR3 in DNA: TGTGCCAGCTCACCTAGACAGGGGGCCTCTGGGGCCAACGTCCTGACTTTC.

J is TRBJ1-5 and V is TRBV6-5; the D is unclear. CDR3 length: 12 amino acids. Looked up from germline, CDR1 is MNHEY and CDR2 is SVGAGI. Trimming took off 7 bases at V and 1 base at J, with 5 bases between the two ends. The CDR3 coding sequence is TGTGCCAGCACTAAGAGCAATCAGCCCCAGCATTTT. This codes for CASTKSNQPQHF.

This sequence joins TRBV5-4 and TRBJ2-6, with no clear D. V shed 4 bases and J shed 0 bases, with 5 bases lying between them. Germline V gene sequence: CDR1 SGHNT, CDR2 YYREEE (reference sequence). The CDR3 consists of 14 residues. The CDR3 bases are TGTGCCAGCAGCCCCTACTCTGGGGCCAACGTCCTGACTTTC. Translating it yields CASSPYSGANVLTF.

The chain uses TRBV19 and TRBJ2-1, with TRBD2 matching over 9 bases. V lost 3 bases, J lost 7 bases, and 10 bases stayed unmatched. The CDR3 runs to 16 residues. Germline CDR1 and CDR2: LNHDA and SQIVND (reference sequence). The CDR3 sequence is CASSISSGGRGNEQFF. The CDR3 nucleotides are TGTGCCAGTAGTATCAGTAGCGGGGGACGGGGGAATGAGCAGTTCTTC.

The V call is TRBV7-9, the J call TRBJ2-6; 8 bases map to TRBD2. Looked up from germline, CDR1 is SEHNR and CDR2 is FQNEAQ (reference sequence). The CDR3 covers 18 residues. V lost 4 bases, J lost 4 bases, and 12 bases stayed unmatched. Here the CDR3 DNA reads TGTGCCAGCAGCTCCGGGACGGGAGGGAGATCCGGGGCCAACGTCCTGACTTTC. Amino acid sequence: CASSSGTGGRSGANVLTF.

The table lists this clone with a count of one. The chain combines TRBV7-3 with TRBJ2-1; tentative D call: TRBD1 (5 bases). CDR3 length: 16 amino acids. The V end lost 2 bases, the J end lost 0 bases, and 11 bases lay between the germline ends. Germline V gives CDR1 SGHTA, CDR2 FQGTGA. The CDR3, as DNA: TGTGCCAGCAGCTTAGGACAAACCAGCTCCTACAATGAGCAGTTCTTC. Amino acid sequence: CASSLGQTSSYNEQFF. The whole variable domain, remainder taken from reference TRBV7-3 and TRBJ2-1, is GAGVSQTPSNKVTEKGKYVELRCDPISGHTALYWYRQSLGQGPEFLIYFQGTGAADDSGLPNDRFFAVRPEGSVSTLKIQRTERGDSAVYLCASSLGQTSSYNEQFFGPGTRLTVL.

V is TRBV19 and J is TRBJ2-5, with D perhaps TRBD2 (7 bases). The germline V and J ends were trimmed by 2 bases and 4 bases, with 14 bases remaining between them. Germline V gene data show CDR1 as LNHDA and CDR2 as SQIVND (reference sequence). The CDR3 loop spans 15 amino acids. The CDR3 protein is CASSIQPGGIETQYF. The DNA of the CDR3 is TGTGCCAGTAGTATACAGCCGGGGGGCATAGAGACCCAGTACTTC.

This rearrangement joins TRBV2 to TRBJ1-6, with D perhaps matching TRBD1 (6 bases). Trimming left V 2 bases short and J 7 bases short, with 12 bases between. The CDR3 is 15 amino acids. Germline CDR1 SNHLY, CDR2 FYNNEI. The CDR3 nucleotides read TGTGCCAGCAGTGAAAAGAGGACAGCAAATTCACCCCTCCACTTT. This sequence encodes CASSEKRTANSPLHF.

The V and J genes are TRBV3-1 (or the pseudogene TRBV3-2) and TRBJ2-6; D call uncertain. The CDR3 loop spans 17 amino acids. Germline V gene data show CDR1 as LGHDT and CDR2 as YNNKEL (reference sequence). Trimming removed 5 bases from V and 1 base from J, with 15 bases in between. The CDR3 DNA is TGTGCCAGCAGCGATCCGTTCCGAGGATCTGGGGCCAACGTCCTGACTTTC. Protein: CASSDPFRGSGANVLTF.

This rearrangement joins TRBV7-9 to TRBJ1-2; D unresolved. CDR3 length: 15 amino acids. Germline values: CDR1 SEHNR, CDR2 FQNEAQ (reference sequence). V lost 5 bases and J 4 bases, leaving 17 bases between the germline ends. Written as DNA, the CDR3 is TGTGCCAGCAGCGCCGTGGAGGGAGGAAGCTATGGCTACACCTTC. Amino acid sequence: CASSAVEGGSYGYTF.

This chain uses TRBV4-1 with TRBJ2-7; 12 bases line up with TRBD2. This CDR3 is 18 amino acids long. Trimming removed 0 bases from V and 4 bases from J; junction bases left unmatched: 10. Per the germline V gene, CDR1 is MGHRA and CDR2 is YSYEKL. The CDR3 DNA follows: TGCGCCAGCAGCCAAGATGGGCTAGCGGGAGGGCCCGTGTACGAGCAGTACTTC. It yields the protein CASSQDGLAGGPVYEQYF.

The genes are TRBV5-8 and TRBJ1-1; 7 bases agree with TRBD1. CDR3 size: 15 residues. Germline-derived CDR1 and CDR2 are SGHTS and YDEGEE. V lost 3 bases to trimming and J lost 0 bases; unmatched junction nucleotides: 5. The chain's CDR3 is CASSWQGGLNTEAFF. DNA of the CDR3: TGTGCCAGCAGCTGGCAGGGGGGTTTGAACACTGAAGCTTTCTTT.

This clone turned up a few times. This chain connects TRBV7-8 to TRBJ1-4, with D possibly TRBD1 on 6 matching bases. CDR1 is SGHVS and CDR2 is FQNEAQ in the germline V gene. The CDR3 is made up of 17 amino acids. V was clipped by 2 bases and J by 1 base, with 14 bases between them. The CDR3 DNA sequence: TGTGCCAGCAGCTTATATACAGGGATATTAACTAATGAAAAACTGTTTTTT. Amino acids: CASSLYTGILTNEKLFF.

V gene TRBV11-2 combines with J gene TRBJ1-4; a possible D gene is TRBD1 (5 bases). The CDR3 runs 15 residues. Germline loops: CDR1 SGHAT, CDR2 FQNNGV. Deletions cut 5 bases from V and 7 bases from J, with 17 bases between. CDR3 loop: CASSLLGGSGEKLFF. The CDR3 DNA follows: TGTGCCAGCAGCCTATTGGGGGGGTCGGGTGAAAAACTGTTTTTT.

J is TRBJ2-5 and V is TRBV6-5; 8 bases map to TRBD1. CDR1 MNHEY and CDR2 SVGAGI come from the germline V gene. V lost 5 bases and J lost 2; bases outside the gene matches: 1. The CDR3 totals 13 residues. CDR3 sequence: CASSRDRQETQYF. The CDR3 nucleotides read TGTGCCAGCAGTCGGGACAGGCAAGAGACCCAGTACTTC.

V usage is TRBV6-6 and J usage is TRBJ2-3, with D maybe TRBD1 (5 bases). V gave up 10 bases and J gave up 1 base, with 9 bases separating them. Germline assignment: CDR1 MNHNY and CDR2 SVGAGI (reference sequence). The CDR3 has 12 amino acids. In nucleotides, the CDR3 is TGTGCCATCCAAGGGGGCACAGATACGCAGTATTTT. Protein product: CAIQGGTDTQYF.

The J gene is TRBJ2-7, the V gene TRBV28; 7 positions agree with TRBD1. The CDR3 runs 17 residues. Per the germline V gene, CDR1 is MDHEN and CDR2 is SYDVKM. J gave up 7 bases and V 4 bases, and 19 bases lay outside the gene matches. This CDR3 reads CASSYPRTGPELIEQYF. CDR3 nucleotide sequence: TGTGCCAGCAGTTATCCTAGGACAGGCCCCGAGTTAATTGAGCAGTACTTC.